The 17 T cell receptor beta chains below all came from one sample that was sequenced in a study of blood T cell repertoires in COVID-19. The assay was immunoSEQ multiplex PCR, and TCRdb's table has in-frame clones only and misses some. Among about 35,000 clones, 83% were seen once, and the ten largest hold approximately 3.7%. The material sequenced was peripheral blood. These receptors were obtained from a middle-aged man with acute or convalescent COVID-19.

V and J are TRBV5-4 and TRBJ2-7; 7 nucleotides align to TRBD1. The CDR3 sequence is 13 residues long. V lost 4 bases to trimming and J lost 6 bases; unmatched junction nucleotides: 7. CDR1 is SGHNT, CDR2 YYREEE, per germline (reference sequence). CDR3 sequence reads: CASSTGTAREQYF. The CDR3 DNA follows: TGTGCCAGCAGCACGGGGACAGCGCGCGAGCAGTACTTC.

The chain couples TRBV29-1 to TRBJ2-5, with D possibly TRBD1 on 6 matching bases. The CDR3 contains 15 residues. Trimming took 6 bases from V and 5 from J, leaving 22 bases between them. Germline CDR1 SQVTM, CDR2 ANQGSEA. The CDR3 DNA reads as TGCAGCGTAAACCCAGGACAGATACTCGGTGAGACCCAGTACTTC. Translated: CSVNPGQILGETQYF.

The CDR3 sequence: CATSRDLNALGYTF. DNA for the CDR3: TGTGCCACCAGCAGAGACCTTAACGCCCTAGGCTACACCTTC. This sequence joins TRBV15 and TRBJ1-2, with D unresolved. V lost 0 bases and J lost 8, with 13 bases in between. Germline CDR1 and CDR2: LNHNV and YYDKDF (reference sequence). The CDR3 is 14 residues long.

V is TRBV18 and J is TRBJ2-2, with D unresolved. CDR3 length equals 16 residues. With 0 bases removed from V and 0 bases from J, the gap between germline ends came to 8 bases. The germline V gene has CDR1 KGHSH and CDR2 LQKENI. CDR3 protein: CASSPPKQTNTGELFF. In DNA form, the CDR3 reads TGTGCCAGCTCACCACCGAAACAGACGAACACCGGGGAGCTGTTTTTT.

The rearrangement uses TRBV4-1 and TRBJ2-1; the D gene is possibly TRBD2 (5 bases). Germline CDR1 and CDR2: MGHRA and YSYEKL. The CDR3 runs 16 residues. V was cut by 1 base and J by 4 bases, with 14 bases left in between. CDR3 residues: CASSQAEAVPYNEQFF. The CDR3 DNA reads as TGCGCCAGCAGCCAAGCGGAGGCGGTACCTTACAATGAGCAGTTCTTC.

The chain uses TRBV18 and TRBJ1-3; 9 bases agree with TRBD1. The CDR3 loop spans 15 amino acids. Unmatched junction bases numbered 3, after V lost 2 bases and J lost 4 bases. CDR1 is KGHSH, CDR2 LQKENI, per germline. The CDR3 sequence is CASSPLGQGGNTIYF. CDR3 in DNA: TGTGCCAGCTCACCATTGGGACAGGGCGGAAACACCATATATTTT.

The gene calls are TRBV5-4 and TRBJ1-1; D remains unclear. Germline-derived CDR1 and CDR2 are SGHNT and YYREEE (reference sequence). The CDR3 runs to 16 residues. Trimming left V 0 bases short and J 6 bases short, with 18 bases between. The CDR3 is CASSLVEEGQEAEAFF. In DNA, the CDR3 is TGTGCCAGCAGCTTGGTTGAGGAGGGCCAGGAGGCTGAAGCTTTCTTT.

The J gene is TRBJ1-5, the V gene TRBV21-1; TRBD1 is the table's D call, not checked against the DNA. TRBV21-1 corresponds to a pseudogene. The CDR3 is 19 residues long. The CDR3 sequence: CASSPKFLDRGRSNQPQHF. Written as DNA, the CDR3 is TGTGCCAGCAGCCCAAAGTTCCTCGACAGGGGACGGAGCAATCAGCCCCAGCATTTT.

The chain couples TRBV3-1 (or the pseudogene TRBV3-2) to TRBJ1-2; D is possibly TRBD1 (6 bases). The ends were cut back, 0 bases at V and 5 bases at J, with 13 bases in the middle. The CDR3 runs to 15 residues. Germline loops: CDR1 LGHDT, CDR2 YNNKEL (reference sequence). In DNA form, the CDR3 reads TGTGCCAGCAGCCAAGATGGTTGGACAGATTATGGCTACACCTTC. Translated: CASSQDGWTDYGYTF.

The V and J genes are TRBV7-6 and TRBJ2-1, with TRBD2 matching 12 bases. V lost 2 bases to trimming and J lost 6 bases; unmatched junction nucleotides: 5. CDR1 is SGHVS and CDR2 is FNYEAQ in the germline V gene. This CDR3 spans 16 amino acids. The CDR3 region has the DNA TGTGCCAGCAGCTTAACGACTAGCGGGAGTCGCAATGAGCAGTTCTTC. Its protein product is CASSLTTSGSRNEQFF.

CDR3 loop: CASSAISGDVTDTQYF. The CDR3 DNA reads as TGCGCCAGCAGTGCCATCAGCGGGGACGTAACAGATACGCAGTATTTT. The rearrangement joins TRBV10-1 to TRBJ2-3, with 7 bases lining up with TRBD2. V gave up 4 bases and J gave up 3 bases; unmatched junction bases: 10. Germline CDR1 is WNHNN and CDR2 is SYGVQD (reference sequence). The CDR3 consists of 16 residues.

The chain recombines TRBV10-3 with TRBJ2-5, with TRBD1 matching 7 bases. Germline V gene sequence: CDR1 ENHRY, CDR2 SYGVKD. The V and J ends lost 6 bases and 0 bases, in that order; junction bases with no gene match: 4. The CDR3 runs 14 residues. The CDR3 DNA reads TGTGCCATCAGCGAGGGACAGAACCAAGAGACCCAGTACTTC. Residues: CAISEGQNQETQYF.

The V gene is TRBV6-1, the J gene TRBJ2-1, with 10 bases identical to TRBD2. The CDR3 is made up of 15 amino acids. Trimming at V came to 2 bases and at J to 7 bases, leaving 5 bases not matched to a gene. Per germline, CDR1 MNHNS and CDR2 SASEGT. The CDR3 DNA sequence: TGTGCCAGCAGTGAATTAGCGGGGGGACAAAATGAGCAGTTCTTC. It encodes CASSELAGGQNEQFF.

V gene TRBV11-2 combines with J gene TRBJ1-2; 9 bases align to TRBD1. Germline CDR1 SGHAT, CDR2 FQNNGV. V dropped 4 bases and J dropped 8; count of bases not matched to a gene: 8. The CDR3 is 14 residues long. The CDR3 spells CASSWTGAKGGYTF. Written as DNA, the CDR3 is TGTGCCAGCAGCTGGACAGGGGCGAAGGGGGGCTACACCTTC.

The rearrangement uses TRBV11-2 and TRBJ1-5; D unresolved. V gave up 5 bases and J gave up 7 bases, with 12 bases separating them. CDR1 and CDR2 from the germline V gene are SGHAT and FQNNGV. The CDR3 spans 13 residues. The CDR3 sequence: CASSLEAKQPQHF. CDR3 bases: TGTGCCAGCAGCCTGGAAGCGAAGCAGCCCCAGCATTTT.

There are a few counts of this clone. J is TRBJ1-1 and V is TRBV5-1; a possible D gene is TRBD1 (6 bases). Germline loops: CDR1 SGHRS, CDR2 YFSETQ. The CDR3 loop spans 15 amino acids. With 4 bases removed from V and 2 bases from J, the gap between germline ends came to 15 bases. The CDR3 reads CASSGLDSKNTEAFF. As DNA, the CDR3 is TGCGCCAGCAGCGGGCTGGACAGCAAAAACACTGAAGCTTTCTTT.

The chain is built from TRBV29-1 and TRBJ1-2, with D possibly being TRBD1 (6 bases). Germline V gene data show CDR1 as SQVTM and CDR2 as ANQGSEA. The V end lost 0 bases, the J end lost 4 bases, and 12 bases lay between the germline ends. This CDR3 spans 14 amino acids. The CDR3 sequence: CSVEEHQGGYGYTF. CDR3 DNA: TGCAGCGTTGAAGAACATCAAGGGGGCTATGGCTACACCTTC.